Listed here are 30 T cell receptor beta chains from one sample, sequenced in a study of blood T cell repertoires in COVID-19. The table came from immunoSEQ multiplex PCR; TCRdb's copy has only in-frame clones and leaves some out. The sample contains around 160,000 clones, around 92% of which appear only once. Sequencing was done on a sample of peripheral blood. The receptors here all came from a man between 60 and 75 years old with acute or convalescent COVID-19.

The chain recombines TRBV7-9 with TRBJ1-4; 9 positions agree with TRBD1. Germline CDR1 SEHNR, CDR2 FQNEAQ (reference sequence). The CDR3 is 15 amino acids. J gave up 7 bases and V 4 bases, and 7 bases lay outside the gene matches. Here the CDR3 DNA reads TGTGCCAGCAGCTCCTCACAGGGGGCGGGTGAAAAACTGTTTTTT. This gives the protein CASSSSQGAGEKLFF.

This clone was picked up a small number of times. The chain is built from TRBV10-1 and TRBJ1-4, with TRBD1 as a possible D gene (5 bases). The CDR3 covers 14 residues. Trimming took off 3 bases at V and 8 bases at J, with 13 bases between the two ends. CDR1 WNHNN and CDR2 SYGVQD come from the germline V gene (reference sequence). DNA for the CDR3: TGCGCCAGCAGTGAAGGCCCAGGGCGGGAAAAACTGTTTTTT. As protein: CASSEGPGREKLFF.

V usage is TRBV11-2 and J usage is TRBJ2-4, with 7 nucleotides matching TRBD1. The junction had 5 bases not matched to a gene; V was cut back by 5 bases and J by 4 bases. This CDR3 region has 14 residues. Germline lookup yields CDR1 SGHAT and CDR2 FQNNGV. The CDR3 protein is CASSPGRGKNIQYF. CDR3 in DNA: TGTGCCAGCAGCCCCGGCAGGGGGAAAAACATTCAGTACTTC.

This clone was observed a single time. CDR3 sequence: CASSFGLAGVSYEQYF. CDR3 sequence (DNA): TGCGCCAGCAGCTTCGGGCTAGCGGGGGTCTCCTACGAGCAGTACTTC. This chain connects TRBV5-1 to TRBJ2-7; 10 nucleotides agree with TRBD2. The CDR3 sequence is 16 residues long. J lost 0 bases, V lost 2 bases, and 5 bases had no gene match. CDR1 and CDR2 from the germline V gene are SGHRS and YFSETQ. Full variable domain (outside the CDR3, taken from reference TRBV5-1 and TRBJ2-7): KAGVTQTPRYLIKTRGQQVTLSCSPISGHRSVSWYQQTPGQGLQFLFEYFSETQRNKGNFPGRFSGRQFSNSRSEMNVSTLELGDSALYLCASSFGLAGVSYEQYFGPGTRLTVT.

The chain employs TRBV2 and TRBJ1-3, with D tentatively TRBD1 (5 bases). The CDR3 spans 14 residues. The germline V gene has CDR1 SNHLY and CDR2 FYNNEI. V was trimmed by 4 bases and J by 4 bases, leaving 11 bases between them. CDR3 residues: CASSADRGGNTIYF. The DNA of the CDR3 is TGTGCCAGCAGTGCTGACAGAGGAGGAAACACCATATATTTT.

The rearrangement links TRBV6-4 to TRBJ2-1, with D possibly matching TRBD1 (6 bases). The germline V gene has CDR1 MRHNA and CDR2 SNTAGT. This CDR3 is built from 14 residues. V lost 1 base to trimming and J lost 9 bases, with 13 bases between them. CDR3: CASSDFNRASEQFF. DNA of the CDR3: TGTGCCAGCAGTGACTTCAACAGGGCAAGTGAGCAGTTCTTC.

This clone was found once. V usage is TRBV7-2 and J usage is TRBJ2-7; TRBD1 aligns across 8 bases. J gave up 3 bases and V 3 bases, and 7 bases lay outside the gene matches. This CDR3 has 15 amino acids. Germline V gene data show CDR1 as SGHTA and CDR2 as FQGNSA. The CDR3 reads CASSFTQGAIYEQYF. The CDR3 bases are TGTGCCAGCAGCTTCACGCAGGGGGCTATCTACGAGCAGTACTTC.

In nucleotides, the CDR3 is TGTGCCAGCAGCCAAGTCAGCGGGGTACGAACCGGGGAGCTGTTTTTT. It codes for CASSQVSGVRTGELFF. The chain carries TRBV4-2 and TRBJ2-2; 7 bases align to TRBD2. The junction had 7 bases not matched to a gene; V was cut back by 1 base and J by 5 bases. Germline lookup yields CDR1 LGHNA and CDR2 YNFKEQ. This CDR3 region has 16 residues.

The rearrangement uses TRBV3-1 (or the pseudogene TRBV3-2) and TRBJ1-1; no clear D gene. CDR3 size: 15 residues. Trimming removed 4 bases at V and 10 bases at J, with 22 bases between. Germline CDR1 is LGHDT and CDR2 is YNNKEL (reference sequence). The CDR3 loop is CASSLPGGGNDAAFF. CDR3 DNA: TGTGCCAGCAGCCTCCCCGGAGGAGGGAATGATGCAGCTTTCTTT.

The genes are TRBV5-6 and TRBJ1-6; D perhaps matches TRBD1 (6 bases). Per the germline V gene, CDR1 is SGHDT and CDR2 is YYEEEE. Trimming took 2 bases from V and 6 from J, leaving 9 bases between them. The CDR3 sequence is 14 residues long. The CDR3 sequence: CASSLRGANSPLHF. The CDR3 DNA reads as TGTGCCAGCAGCTTACGGGGGGCTAATTCACCCCTCCACTTT. Together with reference TRBV5-6 and TRBJ1-6, the CDR3 gives the full variable domain: DAGVTQSPTHLIKTRGQQVTLRCSPKSGHDTVSWYQQALGQGPQFIFQYYEEEERQRGNFPDRFSGHQFPNYSSELNVNALLLGDSALYLCASSLRGANSPLHFGNGTRLTVT.

The rearrangement joins TRBV19 to TRBJ1-3; TRBD1 agrees at 8 bases. Losses at the gene ends were 5 bases for V and 3 bases for J; bases not matched to a gene: 15. The CDR3 is 18 residues long. Germline lookup yields CDR1 LNHDA and CDR2 SQIVND (reference sequence). The CDR3 here is CASSLYSGTGLNGNTIYF. Here the CDR3 DNA reads TGTGCCAGTAGTCTCTATAGTGGGACAGGTCTAAATGGAAACACCATATATTTT.

J is TRBJ1-1 and V is TRBV5-1; possible D gene TRBD1, 5 bases. This CDR3 comprises 15 residues. Trimming cost V 0 bases and J 7 bases, with 16 bases left between them. CDR1 SGHRS and CDR2 YFSETQ come from the germline V gene. This CDR3 reads CASSLEGARGIEAFF. For the CDR3, the DNA is TGCGCCAGCAGCTTGGAAGGGGCGCGGGGAATTGAAGCTTTCTTT.

The chain uses TRBV7-9 and TRBJ1-1; D call uncertain. Deletions cut 8 bases from V and 7 bases from J, with 20 bases between. The CDR3 length is 14 residues. In germline, CDR1 is SEHNR, CDR2 FQNEAQ (reference sequence). CDR3 in amino acids: CASLGKGATHEAFF. CDR3 nucleotide sequence: TGTGCCAGCCTCGGGAAGGGAGCGACGCATGAAGCTTTCTTT.

The chain employs TRBV11-3 and TRBJ2-7; D unclear. The CDR3 has 13 amino acids. The germline V gene has CDR1 SGHNT and CDR2 YENEEA. V was cut by 1 base and J by 3 bases, with 7 bases left in between. The CDR3 DNA reads TGTGCCAGCAGCTTAGGGCGACACTACGAGCAGTACTTC. This gives the protein CASSLGRHYEQYF.

In DNA form, the CDR3 reads TGCAGCGTTGACAATGCCCTGCAGGCTTTCTTT. Its protein product is CSVDNALQAFF. The chain recombines TRBV29-1 with TRBJ1-1; D unclear. The CDR3 length is 11 residues. V lost 3 bases and J 11 bases, leaving 13 bases between the germline ends. CDR1 and CDR2 from the germline V gene are SQVTM and ANQGSEA.

This chain links TRBV4-2 with TRBJ1-2; possibly TRBD1 for D (6 bases). Germline V gene data show CDR1 as LGHNA and CDR2 as YNFKEQ. The V gene lost 0 bases and the J gene lost 0 bases, with 14 bases spanning the gap. The CDR3 spans 17 residues. CDR3 bases: TGTGCCAGCAGCCAAGAACAGGGCAGCACGTCTAACTATGGCTACACCTTC. Translated: CASSQEQGSTSNYGYTF.

The rearrangement links TRBV6-5 to TRBJ2-7, with D possibly matching TRBD1 (5 bases). This CDR3 spans 14 amino acids. The ends were cut back, 6 bases at V and 0 bases at J, with 12 bases in the middle. Germline loops: CDR1 MNHEY, CDR2 SVGAGI. CDR3 region: CASRGPPSSYEQYF. The CDR3 DNA is TGTGCCAGCAGGGGGCCCCCGAGCTCCTACGAGCAGTACTTC.

The genes are TRBV18 and TRBJ1-1; D is perhaps TRBD1 (6 bases). Germline values: CDR1 KGHSH, CDR2 LQKENI. This CDR3 has 20 residues. The ends were cut back, 2 bases at V and 1 base at J, with 26 bases in the middle. The CDR3 DNA reads TGTGCCAGCTCACCAGACTACAACAGGGAAGGTGGGTTATGGAACACTGAAGCTTTCTTT. Translated, it gives CASSPDYNREGGLWNTEAFF.

This chain uses TRBV4-3 with TRBJ2-7, with TRBD1 matching 8 bases. The ends lost 0 bases at V and 3 bases at J; junction bases unmatched: 7. Germline CDR1 is LGHNA and CDR2 is YSLEER. There are 16 residues in the CDR3. CDR3 nucleotide sequence: TGCGCCAGCAGCCAAGAACTTGGACAGGGTGACTACGAGCAGTACTTC. Translated, it gives CASSQELGQGDYEQYF.

V is TRBV5-6 and J is TRBJ1-1; TRBD1 agrees at 7 bases. The CDR3 has 16 residues. The V gene end was trimmed by 4 bases and the J gene end by 5 bases; junction bases not matched to a gene: 14. Germline V gene lookup returns CDR1 SGHDT and CDR2 YYEEEE. CDR3 residues: CASSLNLRQGGTEAFF. CDR3 in DNA: TGTGCCAGCAGCCTTAATCTTCGACAGGGAGGAACTGAAGCTTTCTTT.

V and J are TRBV18 and TRBJ2-1; TRBD1 matches 9 bases. J was trimmed by 2 bases and V by 3 bases; bases with no gene match: 5. This CDR3 contains 16 residues. Per the germline V gene, CDR1 is KGHSH and CDR2 is LQKENI. The CDR3 here is CASSPTTGGTYNEQFF. The DNA for the CDR3 is TGTGCCAGCTCACCCACGACAGGGGGTACCTACAATGAGCAGTTCTTC.

CDR3 nucleotides: TGCGCCAGCATTCCCGGCGGGCGGCCGGGATGTTCACCCCTCCACTTT. Translating gives CASIPGGRPGCSPLHF. This rearrangement joins TRBV23-1 to TRBJ1-6; no firm D call. TRBV23-1 is an ORF, with its function uncertain. CDR3 length: 16 amino acids. V was cut by 7 bases and J by 9 bases, with 22 bases left in between.

The chain's CDR3 is CASSLGLATDTQYF. DNA for the CDR3: TGTGCCAGCAGCTTGGGACTAGCCACAGATACGCAGTATTTT. V and J are TRBV7-2 and TRBJ2-3, with TRBD2 identical over 9 bases. Germline V gene lookup returns CDR1 SGHTA and CDR2 FQGNSA. V shed 3 bases and J 2 bases; nucleotides not matched to a gene: 0. The CDR3 spans 14 residues. Supplemented by reference TRBV7-2 and TRBJ2-3, the full variable domain reads GAGVSQSPSNKVTEKGKDVELRCDPISGHTALYWYRQSLGQGLEFLIYFQGNSAPDKSGLPSDRFSAERTGGSVSTLTIQRTQQEDSAVYLCASSLGLATDTQYFGPGTRLTVL.

The rearrangement links TRBV27 to TRBJ2-1, with 8 positions matching TRBD2. The CDR3 loop spans 15 amino acids. CDR1 and CDR2 from the germline V gene are MNHEY and SMNVEV (reference sequence). V trimming: 2 bases; J trimming: 8 bases; junction bases outside the gene matches: 8. CDR3 residues: CASSLTNGGADEQFF. The DNA of the CDR3 is TGTGCCAGCAGTTTAACCAACGGGGGGGCGGATGAGCAGTTCTTC.

The chain employs TRBV6-5 and TRBJ1-2, with TRBD1 matching 7 bases. CDR1 and CDR2 from the germline V gene are MNHEY and SVGAGI. The V segment lost 0 bases and the J segment 8 bases; nucleotides outside the gene matches: 6. The CDR3 runs 14 residues. Here the CDR3 DNA reads TGTGCCAGCAGTTACTCGGGCAGGGGGAAAGGCTACACCTTC. It is translated as CASSYSGRGKGYTF.

This chain joins TRBV10-3 and TRBJ2-7; 7 bases fit TRBD2. From germline, CDR1 is ENHRY and CDR2 SYGVKD. Trimming took 0 bases from V and 2 from J; bases not matched to a gene: 4. The CDR3 loop spans 15 amino acids. The CDR3 nucleotides read TGTGCCATCAGTGAGTCAGCAAGCGGGGCCTACGAGCAGTACTTC. It encodes CAISESASGAYEQYF.

The chain has TRBV7-3 and TRBJ1-1; D call uncertain. V lost 3 bases, J lost 0 bases, and 11 bases lay in between. This CDR3 contains 15 residues. Germline V lookup: CDR1 SGHTA, CDR2 FQGTGA. The CDR3 coding sequence is TGTGCCAGCAGCTTGGGCCCCGGGGTGAACACTGAAGCTTTCTTT. It is translated as CASSLGPGVNTEAFF. Filled out from reference TRBV7-3 and TRBJ1-1, the complete variable domain reads GAGVSQTPSNKVTEKGKYVELRCDPISGHTALYWYRQSLGQGPEFLIYFQGTGAADDSGLPNDRFFAVRPEGSVSTLKIQRTERGDSAVYLCASSLGPGVNTEAFFGQGTRLTVV.

The J gene is TRBJ1-3, the V gene TRBV7-6; D unresolved. V was cut by 1 base and J by 0 bases, with 7 bases left in between. This CDR3 comprises 15 residues. Germline CDR1 and CDR2: SGHVS and FNYEAQ. CDR3 amino acids: CASSLGAVSGNTIYF. Written as DNA, the CDR3 is TGTGCCAGCAGCTTAGGTGCGGTCTCTGGAAACACCATATATTTT.

The rearrangement links TRBV7-9 to TRBJ1-4, with 9 bases fitting TRBD1. The CDR3 has 16 amino acids. Germline lookup yields CDR1 SEHNR and CDR2 FQNEAQ (reference sequence). J gave up 6 bases and V 3 bases, and 8 bases lay outside the gene matches. DNA for the CDR3: TGTGCCAGCAGCTTCGCCGACAGGGGGATCTATGAAAAACTGTTTTTT. This gives the protein CASSFADRGIYEKLFF.

J is TRBJ1-5 and V is TRBV7-2; unclear D gene. Per germline, CDR1 SGHTA and CDR2 FQGNSA. The CDR3 loop spans 13 amino acids. V gave up 4 bases and J gave up 5 bases, with 9 bases separating them. The chain's CDR3 is CASSYSRDQPQHF. CDR3 coding DNA: TGTGCCAGCAGCTATTCCCGGGATCAGCCCCAGCATTTT.